The clone carrying this T cell receptor beta chain was seen ten or more times. Its antigen remains unknown. The sample belongs to a study of T cells in Graves' hyperthyroidism and ophthalmopathy. Study-level findings and limits: Blood also contained most expanded thyroid clonotypes above 0.001. Median prediction lead before ophthalmopathy onset was around 7 months with the model. Ophthalmopathy stood apart from stable hyperthyroidism in a 13 V-J model.

CDR3 length: 14 amino acids. Germline V gene sequence: CDR1 MNHEY, CDR2 SMNVEV (reference sequence). Trimming took 3 bases from V and 4 from J; bases not matched to a gene: 4. Amplification yielded TCR beta CDR3 regions, with RNA transcripts as the source. Carried out on the TCR CDR3, a first-round RT-PCR used the HTBI primer set. TCRdb independently ran MiXCR on the multiplex PCR reads; one entry per CDR3 protein. The sample has about 380,000 distinct CDR3 sequences; 18% are singletons. The clonotype originates from a man younger than 30 with Graves' ophthalmopathy. The chain is built from TRBV27 and TRBJ2-7, with 9 bases identical to TRBD2. Source material: blood. Written as DNA, the CDR3 is TGTGCCAGCAGTTTTGGCCTAGCGGGGTACGAGCAGTACTTC. Translated, it gives CASSFGLAGYEQYF.